The 8 T cell receptor beta chains listed next were all sequenced from one sample in a study of blood T cell repertoires in COVID-19. Assay: immunoSEQ multiplex PCR; the TCRdb copy retains only in-frame clones and omits some. In the table there are roughly 100,000 clones, 65% to 90% of which are singletons. The sequencing sample was made of peripheral blood. These receptors originate from a man over 45 with acute or convalescent COVID-19.

The chain carries TRBV5-8 and TRBJ1-2; TRBD1 agrees at 7 bases. CDR3 length: 15 amino acids. Germline V gene data show CDR1 as SGHTS and CDR2 as YDEGEE. V lost 6 bases and J lost 8; bases outside the gene matches: 16. CDR3 DNA sequence: TGTGCCAGCAAAAAGTGGACAGGAGCCGTTGTAGGCTACACCTTC. This codes for CASKKWTGAVVGYTF.

The V and J genes are TRBV20-1 and TRBJ2-7; 11 bases align to TRBD1. The V segment lost 3 bases and the J segment 4 bases; nucleotides outside the gene matches: 2. CDR1 and CDR2 from the germline V gene are DFQATT and SNEGSKA (reference sequence). The CDR3 totals 13 residues. This CDR3 reads CSASRDRGYEQYF. CDR3 DNA sequence: TGCAGTGCTAGTCGGGACAGGGGGTACGAGCAGTACTTC.

V is TRBV9 and J is TRBJ2-3; 7 positions agree with TRBD2. The J segment lost 4 bases and the V segment lost 1 base, leaving 3 bases of the junction unmatched. This CDR3 is built from 14 residues. The germline CDR1 and CDR2 sequences are SGDLS and YYNGEE. The chain's CDR3 is CASSVYGGADTQYF. CDR3 bases: TGTGCCAGCAGCGTATATGGGGGGGCAGATACGCAGTATTTT.

The V call is TRBV7-3, the J call TRBJ1-1; maybe TRBD1 (6 bases). The germline CDR1 and CDR2 sequences are SGHTA and FQGTGA. The CDR3 spans 13 residues. Trimming removed 3 bases at V and 9 bases at J, with 14 bases between. CDR3: CASSFTATGQAFF. CDR3 coding DNA: TGTGCCAGCAGCTTTACAGCGACAGGACAAGCTTTCTTT.

V usage is TRBV4-1 and J usage is TRBJ2-7; 7 bases line up with TRBD1. The junction had 1 base not matched to a gene; V was cut back by 3 bases and J by 5 bases. CDR1 is MGHRA, CDR2 YSYEKL, per germline. The CDR3 extends over 12 amino acids. The CDR3 loop is CASSHQGDEQYF. CDR3 nucleotides: TGCGCCAGCAGCCATCAGGGGGACGAGCAGTACTTC.

J is TRBJ1-1 and V is TRBV11-2, with a tentative D call TRBD1 (6 bases). Trimming shortened V by 1 base and J by 2 bases, and 8 bases separated the two germline ends. The CDR3 runs 14 residues. Germline V gene sequence: CDR1 SGHAT, CDR2 FQNNGV. The CDR3: CASSLAGDNTEAFF. CDR3 DNA: TGTGCCAGCAGCTTAGCAGGGGACAACACTGAAGCTTTCTTT.

As concerns this clone: Relative to the germline gene, one junction end is altered; a read error may explain this. The chain joins TRBV6-5 to TRBJ1-6; D may be TRBD1 (5 bases). This CDR3 has 16 residues. Germline V CDR1 and CDR2: MNHEY, SVGAGI. CDR3 residues: CASSSAQGSYHSPLHF. As DNA, the CDR3 is TGTGCCAGCAGTTCCGCCCAGGGCTCCTATCATTCACCCCTCCACTTT.

This clone was seen a single time. This sequence joins TRBV7-2 and TRBJ1-5; D may be TRBD1 (5 bases). The CDR3 has 17 residues. Trimming left V 2 bases short and J 5 bases short, with 19 bases between. Germline values: CDR1 SGHTA, CDR2 FQGNSA. This chain's CDR3 is CASSLRPGRANYQPQHF. The DNA of the CDR3 is TGTGCCAGCAGCTTAAGGCCAGGGAGGGCTAATTATCAGCCCCAGCATTTT.